This TCR beta chain is from a study of T cells of healthy individuals. The sample holds many counts of this clonotype. From the 5' RACE reads, TCRdb called clonotypes with MiXCR, one entry per CDR3 protein. The table includes about 41,000 distinct CDR3 sequences, about 4.2% detected once. Germline V gene data show CDR1 as SGHRS and CDR2 as YFSETQ. This CDR3 contains 12 residues. Trimming stripped 1 base from V and 4 bases from J, with 4 bases between. The chain employs TRBV5-1 and TRBJ2-3; D gene ambiguous. This receptor was taken from a human donor in good health. The CDR3 nucleotides are TGCGCCAGCAGCTTGATTTCAGATACGCAGTATTTT. Translated: CASSLISDTQYF.